This TCR beta chain was sequenced in a study of cytomegalovirus exposure and HLA in healthy donors. For the study at large: Approximately 85 million unique TCRs from HLA-typed donors were held in an early data release. Notes on the study in general: With further analysis later on, most CMV-associated TCR beta chains appeared HLA-restricted.

Unmatched junction bases numbered 6, after V lost 4 bases and J lost 0 bases. CDR1 and CDR2 (germline): SGHRS, YFSETQ. The CDR3 is 16 residues long. This clone was found once. Its antigen is currently unknown. In the PCR, 60 Vbeta and 13 Jbeta primers were used. Sequenced by immunoSEQ multiplex PCR; TCRdb stores in-frame clones only, minus some. This sample yields approximately 200,000 clones, of which 70% to 80% are seen a single time; about 1.9% belongs to the top ten. The specimen sequenced was PBMCs. The gene calls are TRBV5-1 and TRBJ1-3; the match to TRBD1 covers 8 bases. This TCR was sampled from a man under 40 in good health and CMV-seronegative. The CDR3 DNA is TGCGCCAGCAGCGTTACGGACAGGGCCTCTGGAAACACCATATATTTT. It is translated as CASSVTDRASGNTIYF.